Sequencing of this T cell receptor beta chain was carried out in a study of cytomegalovirus exposure and HLA in healthy donors. Comment on this clone: The target antigen is unknown.

Vbeta (60) and Jbeta (13) primers were used in the PCR. Assay used: immunoSEQ multiplex PCR; TCRdb lists only in-frame clones, some missing. The sample records about 190,000 clones, 75% to 85% being singletons. The study's findings and limits: Looking again later, the authors saw that most CMV-associated TCR beta chains seemed HLA-restricted.

The germline V and J ends were trimmed by 3 bases and 0 bases, with 10 bases remaining between them. Looked up from germline, CDR1 is SGDLS and CDR2 is YYNGEE. The CDR3 totals 15 residues. This receptor was taken from a woman aged 30 to 39 in good health and CMV-seronegative. The chain is built from TRBV9 and TRBJ1-3; D gene ambiguous. Sequenced input: PBMCs. The CDR3 here is CASSGADYSGNTIYF. CDR3 nucleotides: TGTGCCAGCAGCGGCGCGGATTACTCTGGAAACACCATATATTTT.